A selection of T cell receptor beta chains follows, all from one sample in a study of blood T cells in healthy people across ages. One entry per CDR3 protein results from TCRdb running MiXCR on the 5' RACE reads. The repertoire holds hundreds of thousands of distinct CDR3 sequences, with under 30% as singletons. Specimen: blood. These TCRs come from a woman older than 75 in good health. Each CDR3 is given with its conserved first and last residue. Fields, in order: J gene, D gene, V gene, clone size, CDR3 protein, CDR3 DNA. The D gene is left open where the match is weak. Size tells how often a clone was seen (once, few, many) or the class of an expanded clone, and some rows leave it out.

>TRBJ2-5|TRBD1|TRBV20-1|few
CSARENRGFDEQYF
TGCAGTGCTAGAGAAAACAGGGGATTCGATGAGCAGTACTTC
>TRBJ1-1|-|TRBV28|-
CASSLVASGLGTEAFF
TGTGCCAGCAGTTTAGTTGCTAGTGGGCTGGGCACTGAAGCTTTCTTT
>TRBJ2-5|TRBD2|TRBV20-1|-
CSARGLAGRGETQYF
TGCAGTGCTAGAGGACTAGCGGGAAGGGGAGAGACCCAGTACTTC
>TRBJ1-1|-|TRBV20-1|-
CSARTANTEAFF
TGCAGTGCTAGGACGGCGAACACTGAAGCTTTCTTT
>TRBJ2-7|TRBD1|TRBV27|-
CASLAPGTGHEQYF
TGTGCCAGCTTGGCCCCCGGGACAGGGCACGAGCAGTACTTC
>TRBJ2-1|-|TRBV3-1|-
CAGSQDLRTQETQFF
TGTGCCGGCAGCCAAGATCTAAGAACCCAAGAGACCCAGTTCTTC
>TRBJ2-7|TRBD1|TRBV5-1|many
CASSLVGQVIPNEQYF
TGCGCCAGCAGCTTGGTGGGACAGGTTATCCCCAACGAGCAGTACTTC
>TRBJ2-4|TRBD2|TRBV4-2|-
CASSHLTSGITTGQYF
TGTGCCAGCAGCCACCTGACTAGCGGGATAACTACGGGGCAGTACTTC
>TRBJ2-5|TRBD1|TRBV7-8|many
CASSLDRGIQETQYF
TGTGCCAGCAGCTTAGACAGGGGAATTCAAGAGACCCAGTACTTC
>TRBJ2-3|TRBD2|TRBV10-3|many
CAISEGRGTDTQYF
TGTGCCATCAGTGAAGGGAGGGGCACAGATACGCAGTATTTT
>TRBJ1-5|-|TRBV19|-
CASSIEGRREPQHF
TGTGCCAGTAGTATAGAAGGCCGTAGAGAGCCCCAGCATTTT
>TRBJ2-7|-|TRBV5-1|-
CASSPGGESYEQYF
TGCGCCAGCAGCCCCGGAGGGGAGTCCTACGAGCAGTACTTC
>TRBJ2-1|-|TRBV20-1|-
CSARVASWGQFF
TGCAGTGCTAGAGTGGCCAGCTGGGGGCAGTTCTTC
>TRBJ1-4|-|TRBV4-1|-
CASSQDEVIATNEKLFF
TGCGCCAGCAGCCAAGATGAGGTTATTGCAACTAATGAAAAACTGTTTTTT
>TRBJ2-3|-|TRBV6-1|many
CASNWADTQYF
TGTGCCAGCAACTGGGCCGATACGCAGTATTTT
>TRBJ1-1|-|TRBV6-1|-
CASTILTGQIGTGAFF
TGTGCCAGCACCATCCTGACGGGACAAATAGGCACTGGAGCTTTCTTT
>TRBJ2-6|-|TRBV7-2|many
CASSLAGGGGSGANVLTF
TGTGCCAGCAGCTTAGCTGGGGGCGGCGGCTCTGGGGCCAACGTCCTGACTTTC
>TRBJ2-7|-|TRBV20-1|many
CSARETRTGTWGQYF
TGCAGTGCTAGAGAGACTAGGACAGGAACCTGGGGGCAGTACTTC
>TRBJ2-1|-|TRBV3-1|-
CASSQGGQTNYEQFF
TGTGCCAGCAGCCAAGGAGGTCAGACAAACTACGAGCAGTTCTTC
>TRBJ1-2|-|TRBV12-3/TRBV12-4|many
CASSLSSISYRDGYTF
TGTGCCAGCAGTCTTTCGTCAATCTCATACAGGGATGGCTACACCTTC
>TRBJ2-3|TRBD2|TRBV7-2|-
CTSRGGTDTQYF
TGTACCAGTCGGGGGGGCACAGATACGCAGTATTTT
>TRBJ2-3|TRBD2|TRBV5-6|many
CASSLNLIGTRRIDTQYF
TGTGCCAGCAGCTTGAATCTAATAGGGACTAGAAGAATAGATACGCAGTATTTT
>TRBJ1-4|TRBD1|TRBV12-5|-
CASGGGQVFEKLFF
TGTGCTAGTGGGGGAGGACAGGTATTTGAAAAACTGTTTTTT
>TRBJ2-7|TRBD1|TRBV30|-
CAWSVQGASYYERYF
TGTGCCTGGAGTGTTCAGGGGGCAAGCTACTACGAGCGGTACTTC
>TRBJ2-1|TRBD2|TRBV20-1|many
CSAERGRTRSYNEQFF
TGCAGTGCTGAGCGGGGGAGAACCCGCTCCTACAATGAGCAGTTCTTC
>TRBJ1-1|TRBD1|TRBV12-3/TRBV12-4|many
CASRRTGLNTEAFF
TGTGCCAGCAGGCGGACAGGGCTGAACACTGAAGCTTTCTTT
>TRBJ1-1|-|TRBV12-3/TRBV12-4|many
CASSRGGNTEAFF
TGTGCCAGCAGCCGGGGAGGGAACACTGAAGCTTTCTTT
>TRBJ1-1|-|TRBV20-1|few
CSARVGTMNTEAFF
TGCAGTGCTAGGGTAGGAACTATGAACACTGAAGCTTTCTTT
>TRBJ2-3|TRBD2|TRBV24-1|many
CATSDSRLAGITDTQYF
TGTGCCACCAGTGATTCCCGACTAGCGGGCATCACAGATACGCAGTATTTT
>TRBJ2-4|-|TRBV20-1|many
CSAKPPGEGKNIQYF
TGCAGTGCGAAACCCCCAGGGGAGGGCAAAAACATTCAGTACTTC
>TRBJ2-1|TRBD2|TRBV5-1|-
CASSLATSGGFGEQFF
TGCGCCAGCAGCTTGGCTACTAGCGGGGGATTTGGTGAGCAGTTCTTC
>TRBJ1-5|-|TRBV12-3/TRBV12-4|many
CASSPSSTGSQPQHF
TGTGCCAGCAGTCCCTCAAGCACAGGGAGTCAGCCCCAGCATTTT
>TRBJ1-4|-|TRBV7-9|-
CSSRDRHNEKLFF
TGTTCCAGCAGAGACAGGCACAATGAAAAACTGTTTTTT
>TRBJ1-1|-|TRBV9|-
CASSVEGTEAFF
TGTGCCAGCAGCGTAGAAGGTACTGAAGCTTTCTTT
>TRBJ1-1|TRBD1|TRBV27|-
CASSRRQGLNTEAFF
TGTGCCAGCAGTCGAAGACAGGGGTTGAACACTGAAGCTTTCTTT
>TRBJ1-2|-|TRBV12-3/TRBV12-4|-
CASGVRGSRYTF
TGTGCCAGCGGGGTTAGGGGGTCAAGATACACCTTC
>TRBJ2-7|TRBD1|TRBV5-1|many
CASRSDRGASYEQYF
TGCGCCAGCAGAAGTGACAGGGGAGCTTCCTACGAGCAGTACTTC
>TRBJ2-5|TRBD2|TRBV20-1|many
CSARTSGGLQETQYF
TGCAGTGCAAGGACTAGCGGGGGGTTACAAGAGACCCAGTACTTC
>TRBJ2-7|TRBD2|TRBV7-9|-
CATSGVAETRYF
TGTGCCACCAGCGGGGTCGCGGAGACCCGGTACTTC
>TRBJ2-2|-|TRBV5-1|many
CASSLRVADNTGELFF
TGCGCCAGCAGCTTGAGGGTGGCGGATAACACCGGGGAGCTGTTTTTT
>TRBJ1-3|-|TRBV20-1|-
CSARGVGDSGNTIYF
TGCAGTGCTAGAGGGGTGGGAGACTCTGGAAACACCATATATTTT
>TRBJ1-2|-|TRBV20-1|-
CSAQDNYGYTF
TGCAGTGCCCAGGATAACTATGGCTACACCTTC
>TRBJ2-1|-|TRBV7-2|once
CASSLGVYSNEQFF
TGTGCCAGCAGCTTGGGGGTCTACTCAAATGAGCAGTTCTTC
>TRBJ2-5|TRBD2|TRBV4-2|many
CASSQDRGAQYF
TGTGCCAGCAGCCAAGATCGGGGGGCCCAGTACTTC
>TRBJ2-3|TRBD2|TRBV11-1|few
CASSLEGAGVHNTQYF
TGTGCCAGCAGCTTAGAAGGAGCGGGGGTCCATAATACGCAGTATTTT
>TRBJ2-7|-|TRBV5-1|-
CASSLGYTLEQYF
TGCGCCAGCAGCTTGGGCTATACTCTCGAGCAGTACTTC
>TRBJ2-3|TRBD2|TRBV24-1|-
CATSVPGGDTQYF
TGTGCCACCAGTGTGCCGGGGGGAGATACGCAGTATTTT
>TRBJ1-2|-|TRBV4-3|-
CASNQEEGGAYYGYTF
TGCGCCAGCAACCAAGAGGAGGGGGGCGCCTACTATGGCTACACCTTC
>TRBJ2-3|-|TRBV30|few
CAWSVAGPDTQYF
TGTGCCTGGAGTGTAGCAGGGCCAGATACGCAGTATTTT
>TRBJ2-5|TRBD1|TRBV3-1|-
CASSQDLGTGALETQYF
TGTGCCAGCAGCCAAGATCTAGGGACAGGGGCGTTAGAGACCCAGTACTTC
>TRBJ2-1|TRBD2|TRBV6-2/TRBV6-3|many
CASEVRGGARDEQFF
TGTGCCAGCGAGGTCCGCGGGGGGGCCAGAGATGAGCAGTTCTTC
>TRBJ2-3|-|TRBV7-3|-
CASSLTMMWRGRTDTQYF
TGTGCCAGCAGCTTAACGATGATGTGGCGGGGTAGGACAGATACGCAGTATTTT
>TRBJ1-1|-|TRBV30|-
CAWRGRLDTEAFF
TGTGCCTGGAGAGGAAGGTTGGACACTGAAGCTTTCTTT
>TRBJ2-2|TRBD1|TRBV7-3|-
CASSTGGHTGELFF
TGTGCCAGCAGCACAGGGGGTCACACCGGGGAGCTGTTTTTT
>TRBJ1-3|-|TRBV12-3/TRBV12-4|few
CASRNRDRISGNTIYF
TGTGCCAGCAGGAATCGTGACAGGATCTCTGGAAACACCATATATTTT
>TRBJ1-4|-|TRBV12-3/TRBV12-4|many
CASSLGSRAEGEKLFF
TGTGCCAGCAGTTTGGGGTCCAGAGCCGAGGGGGAAAAACTGTTTTTT